This T cell receptor beta chain is drawn from a study of tumor-infiltrating lymphocytes in primary liver carcinoma. Total RNA and DNA came together from around 20-30 mg of bulk tissue without cell sorting. The researchers produced TCR beta cDNA from around 500 ng total RNA with a constant-region primer. Generation of the TCR beta libraries relied on three nested multiplex PCR rounds using slightly modified ARM-PCR. Via MiXCR, TCRdb re-called the multiplex PCR reads, giving one row per CDR3 protein. There are roughly 78,000 distinct CDR3 sequences in the sample; 65% to 75% occur only once, and around 15% lies in the top ten. Comment on this clonotype: A much larger clone differs from this one at a single base, so this may be a read error.

Sequencing was carried out using liver tumor tissue from sampling region 4. Subset of the sample: tumor region T4, right-lateral pole. The sequence was collected from a woman aged 55-69 years with primary liver carcinoma and hepatitis B virus infection.

The CDR3, as DNA: TGTGCCAGCACCTTATATGGCCCCGAGGCGGCCTACTATGGCTACACCTTC. Translated: CASTLYGPEAAYYGYTF. This chain uses TRBV7-9 with TRBJ1-2, with D unresolved. The germline gives CDR1 SEHNR, CDR2 FQNEAQ (reference sequence). The CDR3 covers 17 residues.